This TCR beta chain derives from a study of PD-1 blockade in classical Hodgkin lymphoma. The protocol was immunoSEQ multiplex PCR, while the TCRdb copy is restricted to in-frame clones and leaves out a portion. The sample lists tens of thousands of clones, under 70% occurring once. In germline, CDR1 is MNHEY, CDR2 SVGAGI. Trimming at V came to 9 bases and at J to 5 bases, leaving 12 bases not matched to a gene. The CDR3 has 15 residues. Note on this clone: Its antigen is undetermined.

Autologous stem cell transplantation was followed by relapse in every patient, and brentuximab vedotin exposure varied. Study results and caveats: Lower baseline TCR diversity was reported for newly diagnosed patients than for healthy donors. Whoever responded completely had baseline diversity much like that seen in newly diagnosed patients. The authors excluded patients who started nivolumab under 1 year after ASCT. Causes of the repertoire differences remain undefined, possibly disease activity or prior therapy.

This specimen was peripheral blood mononuclear cells (PBMCs), taken at baseline. The sequence was collected from a human donor with classical Hodgkin lymphoma. The V call is TRBV6-5, the J call TRBJ2-5; 10 bases fit TRBD1. The CDR3 sequence is CASFLRQGASETQYF. CDR3 in DNA: TGTGCCAGTTTTCTAAGACAGGGGGCGAGCGAGACCCAGTACTTC.